In this sample, the clone carrying this T cell receptor beta chain turned up once. Its antigen is still unknown. The CDR3 consists of 15 residues. The V end was cut by 5 bases, the J end by 2 bases, with 16 bases between. Germline V gene sequence: CDR1 MDHEN, CDR2 SYDVKM. The sample originates from a study of graft-versus-host responses after intestinal transplantation. At the level of the study: As for transplant type, recipients had multivisceral, liver-intestinal, or isolated intestinal grafts. After anti-thymocyte globulin induction, recipients took tacrolimus and steroids for roughly three years. General observations from the study: Circulating GvH clones peaking coincided with falling HvG clones soon after transplant. Analysis identified GvH clones in recipient marrow, with some appearing first in ileum or blood.

Assay used: immunoSEQ multiplex PCR; TCRdb lists only in-frame clones, some missing. This table has about 100,000 clones, more than 85% appearing once. This receptor was obtained from a human donor who received an intestinal transplant. Sequenced here: unstimulated CD4+ T cells sorted from spleen or lymph node cells, sampled before intestinal transplant. This sequence joins TRBV28 and TRBJ2-7, with D tentatively TRBD1 or TRBD2 (5 bases each). The chain's CDR3 is CASSKQGVQAYEQYF. In DNA form, the CDR3 reads TGTGCCAGCAGTAAGCAGGGAGTCCAGGCCTACGAGCAGTACTTC. The complete variable domain, with remaining parts taken from reference TRBV28 and TRBJ2-7, reads DVKVTQSSRYLVKRTGEKVFLECVQDMDHENMFWYRQDPGLGLRLIYFSYDVKMKEKGDIPEGYSVSREKKERFSLILESASTNQTSMYLCASSKQGVQAYEQYFGPGTRLTVT.